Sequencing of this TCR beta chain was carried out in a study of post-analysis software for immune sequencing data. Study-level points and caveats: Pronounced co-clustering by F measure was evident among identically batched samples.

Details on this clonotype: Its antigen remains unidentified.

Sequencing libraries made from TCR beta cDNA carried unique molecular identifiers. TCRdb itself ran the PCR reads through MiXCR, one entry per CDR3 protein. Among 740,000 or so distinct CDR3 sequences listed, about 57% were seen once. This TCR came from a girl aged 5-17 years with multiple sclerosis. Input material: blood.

The CDR3 sequence: CASSLGTNGYTF. The CDR3, as DNA: TGTGCCAGCAGCTTAGGGACAAATGGCTACACCTTC. The chain employs TRBV7-9 and TRBJ1-2; tentatively, D is TRBD1 (5 bases). Germline V gene lookup returns CDR1 SEHNR and CDR2 FQNEAQ (reference sequence). Deletions cut 1 base from V and 6 bases from J, with 6 bases between. The CDR3 extends over 12 amino acids.